This T cell receptor beta chain was obtained from a study of CD8 T cells in ankylosing spondylitis listed by TCRdb under 2017. In terms of the full investigation: To find TCR variants linked to disease, the study profiled T cell receptor beta repertoires in ankylosing spondylitis patients and healthy donors. In total, the full study cohort was made up of about 110 healthy donors and 25 or so ankylosing spondylitis patients. Peripheral blood was sampled, and synovial fluid was additionally collected from ankylosing spondylitis patients. Results and caveats for the whole study, not just this receptor: The disease-linked clones were reported to be significantly enriched in matched synovial fluid samples from ankylosing spondylitis patients. Blood from ankylosing spondylitis patients appeared to be characterized by a TCR beta motif made up of several highly homologous amino acid variants. The disease-linked clones had a CD8+ phenotype and were found at relatively low frequencies in peripheral blood. Some motif variants had previously been reported in the synovial fluid and blood of reactive arthritis patients, which suggests shared mechanisms of disease initiation.

V lost 3 bases and J lost 3 bases; the stretch between them is 15 bases long. The CDR3 numbers 15 residues from cysteine through phenylalanine. Just CDR3 DNA is preserved here, 45 bases in frame from base 1. CDR1 and CDR2, per the germline V gene, are SGHDT and YYEEEE. The instrument was an Illumina HiSeq 2500. TCR beta libraries were prepared by quantitative 5'-RACE with molecular barcodes. Per the authors' processing: A new computational method, built on a probabilistic model of VDJ rearrangement, was used to identify disease-linked TCR variants. Clones were called with MiXCR by TCRdb after fastp trimmed the public reads at Q25, and only in-frame beta chains were retained. Every distinct CDR3 protein forms one entry, paired with its most common genes and DNA. The V and J calls were determined by TCRdb, not by the authors. In this sample the table shows over 110,000 distinct CDR3 sequences, approximately 9.2% of which occur a single time. The ten most abundant clones make up 6% to 9.5% of the sample.

This clonotype was found many times. It has no known antigen specificity. No much larger clone exists at a distance of one base, and base qualities are not known. Synovial fluid samples were paired with blood samples taken from the same ankylosing spondylitis patients. This TCR was recovered from a male donor with ankylosing spondylitis. In this chain, TRBV5-6 is recombined with TRBJ2-5; there is no confident call for the D gene. The sequencing sample was made of synovial fluid, either unsorted or a sorted T cell fraction (not recorded which). CDR3 region: CASSWRPVSKETQYF. The nucleotide sequence is TGTGCCAGCAGCTGGAGACCAGTATCTAAAGAGACCCAGTACTTC.